A selection of T cell receptor beta chains follows, all from one sample in a study of T-cell reconstitution after alpha-beta-depleted transplantation in children. Each CDR3 protein is one row after TCRdb ran MiXCR on the PCR reads. The data contain around 490,000 distinct CDR3 sequences, roughly 11% of them singletons. The material was PBMCs, mostly from graft donor cells, obtained 180 days after TCRalphabeta/CD19-depleted stem cell transplant. Receptors originate from a female patient aged 2-15 years who had a stem cell transplant for aplastic anemia, so the T cells may come from the graft donor. Each CDR3 is given with its conserved first and last residue. The D gene is left open where the match is weak.

J	D	V	CDR3
TRBJ1-1	.	TRBV20-1	CSASPSGVSSNTEAFF
TRBJ2-1	TRBD2	TRBV20-1	CSALGLAGARNEQFF
TRBJ2-2	TRBD1	TRBV5-1	CASGLRQGSTGELFF
TRBJ2-4	.	TRBV11-3	CASSLVSWRPMPLLAKNIQYF
TRBJ1-4	.	TRBV7-2	CASSPRTTTNEKLFF
TRBJ2-5	TRBD2	TRBV5-1	CASSLGVQMTSGETQYF
TRBJ2-7	TRBD2	TRBV20-1	CSARDPKAGTYEQYF
TRBJ2-5	TRBD1	TRBV18	CASSAGTGAQETQYF
TRBJ2-3	.	TRBV18	CASSPGHGSTDTQYF
TRBJ2-7	TRBD2	TRBV19	CASSRRKRDTAGAYEQYF
TRBJ1-1	.	TRBV25-1	CASSEGGVNTEAFF
TRBJ2-1	TRBD2	TRBV24-1	CATSDLGSGRPNEQFF
TRBJ1-5	TRBD1	TRBV7-8	CASSQGVRESQHF
TRBJ1-6	.	TRBV28	CASSSSGVAGLYNSPLHF
TRBJ2-1	TRBD2	TRBV7-6	CASSPSGRAWEQFF
TRBJ2-1	.	TRBV6-2/TRBV6-3	CASSYERLSNNEQFF
TRBJ1-2	.	TRBV20-1	CSAFYREGTYGYTF
TRBJ2-5	.	TRBV15	CATSSSKADQETQYF
TRBJ2-7	.	TRBV20-1	CSASGILAYEQYF
TRBJ1-1	TRBD1	TRBV28	CASSFLRTGTYAEAFF
TRBJ2-3	TRBD1	TRBV6-4	CASSDSGGRGPDTQYF
TRBJ1-6	.	TRBV18	CASSPLQGGNSPLHF
TRBJ1-1	.	TRBV19	CASRSGKQGNTEAFF
TRBJ2-1	.	TRBV20-1	CSALPAGNEQFF
TRBJ2-6	TRBD1	TRBV28	CASSSSTGFRLLSGANVLTF
TRBJ2-5	.	TRBV5-1	CASPYEQETQYF
TRBJ2-4	.	TRBV4-3	CASSPDQRNIQYF
TRBJ2-3	TRBD2	TRBV18	CASSPIPGGSTDTQYF
TRBJ2-1	TRBD2	TRBV7-7	CASSEGREAYNEQFF
TRBJ1-4	TRBD1	TRBV20-1	CSAWGHRGNEKLFF
TRBJ2-1	TRBD1	TRBV28	CASSPRQGTFYNEQFF
TRBJ2-3	.	TRBV4-2	CASSQRLVEGTQYF
TRBJ2-5	TRBD1	TRBV3-1	CASSQGTGNYRETQYF
TRBJ2-7	.	TRBV20-1	CSAMDHSDEQYF
TRBJ2-7	.	TRBV15	CATSTGTPLEQYF
TRBJ2-1	.	TRBV24-1	CATSDLLKREQFF
TRBJ2-3	.	TRBV5-1	CASSSGGSTDTQYF
TRBJ2-2	.	TRBV12-3/TRBV12-4	CASSLGQVDTGELFF
TRBJ1-2	.	TRBV14	CASSQEAPGHYGYTF
TRBJ2-1	.	TRBV20-1	CSARESALYNEQFF